The next 24 T cell receptor beta chains were all read from a single sample in a study of T cells in Graves' hyperthyroidism and ophthalmopathy. TCR beta CDR3 sequences were amplified from RNA transcripts. HTBI primers drove first-round RT-PCR of the TCR CDR3. TCRdb reanalysed the multiplex PCR reads using MiXCR and keeps one entry per CDR3 protein. The data hold about 610,000 distinct CDR3 sequences, with approximately 15% observed a single time. Sequencing was performed on blood. The receptor source for this set is a woman in her forties with Graves' ophthalmopathy.

This clonotype was detected many times. V and J are TRBV12-3 or TRBV12-4 and TRBJ2-4; no clear D gene. Deletions cut 0 bases from V and 4 bases from J, with 10 bases between. The CDR3 runs to 15 residues. Here the CDR3 DNA reads TGTGCCAGCAGTTTAGCGCAAGCTAAAAAAAACATTCAGTACTTC. Translated, it gives CASSLAQAKKNIQYF.

This clonotype was detected many times. The chain employs TRBV27 and TRBJ1-1; 7 positions agree with TRBD1. The V gene's germline CDR1 is MNHEY and CDR2 SMNVEV (reference sequence). The CDR3 extends over 13 amino acids. J lost 3 bases, V lost 8 bases, and 6 bases had no gene match. The CDR3 sequence is CASLQGYDTEAFF. CDR3 nucleotides: TGTGCCAGCTTACAGGGGTACGACACTGAAGCTTTCTTT.

This clonotype was detected many times. The chain links TRBV20-1 to TRBJ2-5, with D perhaps being TRBD1 or TRBD2 (5 bases each). The germline V gene has CDR1 DFQATT and CDR2 SNEGSKA (reference sequence). Between the trimmed V and J ends, which lost 5 bases and 4 bases, there was a span of 17 bases. This CDR3 is built from 14 residues. Written as DNA, the CDR3 is TGCAGTGCTGGAGTGGACACGAGGGGAGAGACCCAGTACTTC. It codes for CSAGVDTRGETQYF.

This clonotype was recorded many times. The V call is TRBV7-2, the J call TRBJ2-2; D is uncertain. The CDR3 covers 14 residues. Trimming pared 0 bases from V and 0 bases from J, leaving 2 bases between. CDR1 and CDR2 from the germline V gene are SGHTA and FQGNSA. The CDR3, as DNA: TGTGCCAGCAGCTTAGCCACGAACACCGGGGAGCTGTTTTTT. It codes for CASSLATNTGELFF.

This clonotype was detected ten times or more. The genes are TRBV6-1 and TRBJ2-7; D may be TRBD1 (6 bases). The CDR3 covers 15 residues. V shed 5 bases and J shed 1 base, with 15 bases lying between them. Germline V CDR1 and CDR2: MNHNS, SASEGT. The CDR3 loop reads CASSTPGTWSYEQYF. The CDR3 bases are TGTGCCAGCAGTACACCCGGGACATGGTCCTACGAGCAGTACTTC.

The chain has TRBV6-1 and TRBJ1-1; D not resolved. V dropped 6 bases and J dropped 11 bases, with 10 bases sitting between them. CDR3 size: 10 residues. CDR1 is MNHNS, CDR2 SASEGT, per germline. The DNA of the CDR3 is TGTGCCAGCAGGCAGGCGGCCGCTTTCTTT. As protein: CASRQAAAFF.

The chain has TRBV28 and TRBJ1-1; TRBD1 matches at 9 bases. The CDR3 is 15 amino acids. Germline V lookup: CDR1 MDHEN, CDR2 SYDVKM. Trimming took 3 bases from V and 5 from J; bases not matched to a gene: 7. In DNA form, the CDR3 reads TGTGCCAGCAGTTTTTCCGGGACAGGGCGGACTGAAGCTTTCTTT. Amino acids: CASSFSGTGRTEAFF.

The table lists this clonotype with many counts. V is TRBV6-5 and J is TRBJ2-5, with 7 bases fitting TRBD1. Germline assignment: CDR1 MNHEY and CDR2 SVGAGI. This CDR3 region has 15 residues. Trimming at V came to 5 bases and at J to 4 bases, leaving 10 bases not matched to a gene. CDR3 protein: CASSRQRGGGETQYF. CDR3 in DNA: TGTGCCAGCAGTCGGCAACGAGGGGGCGGAGAGACCCAGTACTTC.

The J gene is TRBJ2-7, the V gene TRBV11-2; D is uncertain. Germline CDR1 is SGHAT and CDR2 is FQNNGV. V was pared by 5 bases and J by 3 bases, with 20 bases between. The CDR3 totals 16 residues. The CDR3 DNA follows: TGTGCCAGCAGCACAAGGCCTAAGGTAGAGATCTACGAGCAGTACTTC. This gives the protein CASSTRPKVEIYEQYF.

This clonotype came up many times. The CDR3 DNA sequence: TGTGCCAGCAGTTCCCGGGACAGCAATCAGCCCCAGCATTTT. Its translation: CASSSRDSNQPQHF. The rearrangement links TRBV6-5 to TRBJ1-5; tentative D call: TRBD1 (5 bases). This CDR3 region has 14 residues. V was shortened by 4 bases and J by 1 base, with 8 bases between the two germline ends. The germline V gene encodes CDR1 MNHEY and CDR2 SVGAGI.

This chain connects TRBV28 to TRBJ1-2; 8 bases map to TRBD1. V shed 7 bases, J shed 5 bases, and the junction held 9 bases outside the gene matches. Germline CDR1 and CDR2: MDHEN and SYDVKM. CDR3 length equals 14 residues. CDR3 protein: CASTPDRVRYGYTF. CDR3 sequence (DNA): TGTGCCAGCACCCCGGACAGGGTTCGGTATGGCTACACCTTC.

A few counts support this clonotype. J is TRBJ2-3 and V is TRBV12-5; TRBD2 aligns across 15 bases. The trim removed 0 bases at V and 4 bases at J, leaving 11 bases unmatched. CDR1 is LGHNT and CDR2 is FRNRAP in the germline V gene. CDR3 length equals 20 residues. The CDR3 reads CASGLVYGLAGGDPPDTQYF. The CDR3 DNA follows: TGTGCTAGTGGTTTGGTCTACGGACTAGCGGGAGGGGATCCCCCAGATACGCAGTATTTT.

This clonotype was seen at least ten times. The V and J genes are TRBV6-5 and TRBJ1-5; D uncertain. V lost 4 bases and J lost 6, with 13 bases in between. The CDR3 consists of 14 residues. CDR1 MNHEY and CDR2 SVGAGI come from the germline V gene. This chain's CDR3 is CASSFTRVSQPQHF. The DNA for the CDR3 is TGTGCCAGCAGTTTCACACGGGTGAGTCAGCCCCAGCATTTT.

This clonotype was counted only a few times. The chain carries TRBV7-9 and TRBJ1-4; a possible D gene is TRBD1 (5 bases). The V end was cut by 10 bases, the J end by 8 bases, with 11 bases between. The CDR3 covers 11 residues. Germline-derived CDR1 and CDR2 are SEHNR and FQNEAQ (reference sequence). DNA of the CDR3: TGTGCCACCCAGGGAATCGAAAAACTGTTTTTT. Its translation: CATQGIEKLFF.

This clonotype occurred many times. This sequence joins TRBV6-1 and TRBJ2-6; D might be TRBD1 (6 bases). Trimming cost V 6 bases and J 3 bases, with 9 bases left between them. The germline V gene encodes CDR1 MNHNS and CDR2 SASEGT. The CDR3 runs to 14 residues. The CDR3 coding sequence is TGTGCCAGCAGACAGGGTTTTGGGGCCAACGTCCTGACTTTC. Its protein is CASRQGFGANVLTF.

This clonotype was picked up a small number of times. The chain is built from TRBV4-2 and TRBJ2-2; 8 bases fit TRBD2. This CDR3 contains 16 residues. The germline gives CDR1 LGHNA, CDR2 YNFKEQ. V lost 4 bases to trimming and J lost 0 bases; unmatched junction nucleotides: 4. The CDR3 sequence is CASSPLAGSNTGELFF. CDR3 nucleotides: TGTGCCAGCAGCCCCTTAGCGGGGTCGAACACCGGGGAGCTGTTTTTT.

This clonotype was seen ten or more times. V gene TRBV11-2 combines with J gene TRBJ1-3; D uncertain. The CDR3 sequence is 16 residues long. In germline, CDR1 is SGHAT, CDR2 FQNNGV. V gave up 2 bases and J gave up 0 bases, with 11 bases separating them. Here the CDR3 DNA reads TGTGCCAGCAGCTTAAGTCCCGGTTACTCTGGAAACACCATATATTTT. Amino acid sequence: CASSLSPGYSGNTIYF.

This clonotype has ten or more counts. This chain links TRBV7-3 with TRBJ2-7, with 7 bases fitting TRBD2. The germline gives CDR1 SGHTA, CDR2 FQGTGA. The CDR3 covers 15 residues. Trimming cost V 1 base and J 5 bases; bases outside gene matches: 8. The CDR3 DNA reads as TGTGCCAGCAGCTTAAGTTCCGGGGAGGGAAACGAGCAGTACTTC. Translated, it gives CASSLSSGEGNEQYF.

The rearrangement uses TRBV6-2 or TRBV6-3 and TRBJ2-2; possible D gene TRBD2, 5 bases. The CDR3 has 18 residues. Germline V gene lookup returns CDR1 MNHEY and CDR2 SVGEGT. V lost 2 bases, J lost 4 bases, and 20 bases lay in between. Here the CDR3 reads CASSYRKGKSRGTGELFF. In DNA, the CDR3 is TGTGCCAGCAGTTACCGGAAAGGGAAGAGTCGGGGCACCGGGGAGCTGTTTTTT.

This chain connects TRBV20-1 to TRBJ1-5; D is unclear. Trimming cost V 0 bases and J 0 bases, with 12 bases left between them. Per germline, CDR1 DFQATT and CDR2 SNEGSKA (reference sequence). The CDR3 extends over 16 amino acids. The CDR3 protein is CSARDGRDNSNQPQHF. CDR3 coding DNA: TGCAGTGCTAGAGATGGTAGAGATAATAGCAATCAGCCCCAGCATTTT.

This clonotype was recorded at least ten times. V gene TRBV6-1 combines with J gene TRBJ2-4; D unclear. Germline V gives CDR1 MNHNS, CDR2 SASEGT. Trimming removed 3 bases from V and 0 bases from J, with 6 bases in between. This CDR3 comprises 14 residues. CDR3 in DNA: TGTGCCAGCAGTGAGGACGAAGCCAAAAACATTCAGTACTTC. Translated, it gives CASSEDEAKNIQYF.

This clonotype was detected many times. This sequence joins TRBV5-1 and TRBJ2-7; D is unresolved. Looked up from germline, CDR1 is SGHRS and CDR2 is YFSETQ. Trimming shortened V by 1 base and J by 2 bases, and 7 bases separated the two germline ends. The CDR3 runs 13 residues. The CDR3 reads CASSLYSPYEQYF. In nucleotides, the CDR3 is TGCGCCAGCAGCTTGTACAGCCCCTACGAGCAGTACTTC.

Many counts were recorded for this clonotype. The V and J genes are TRBV6-5 and TRBJ2-7, with 9 bases aligning to TRBD2. V lost 6 bases, J lost 4 bases, and 7 bases stayed unmatched. Germline V gene lookup returns CDR1 MNHEY and CDR2 SVGAGI. CDR3 length: 14 residues. The CDR3 reads CASRVGSGSYEQYF. CDR3 in DNA: TGTGCCAGCAGGGTGGGTAGCGGGAGTTACGAGCAGTACTTC.

This clonotype was observed at least ten times. The chain combines TRBV4-1 with TRBJ1-3; no clear D gene. Trimming cost V 0 bases and J 4 bases, with 10 bases left between them. The CDR3 sequence is 15 residues long. Germline V gene sequence: CDR1 MGHRA, CDR2 YSYEKL. The CDR3: CASSQDSASGNTIYF. For the CDR3, the DNA is TGCGCCAGCAGCCAAGATTCAGCATCCGGAAACACCATATATTTT.